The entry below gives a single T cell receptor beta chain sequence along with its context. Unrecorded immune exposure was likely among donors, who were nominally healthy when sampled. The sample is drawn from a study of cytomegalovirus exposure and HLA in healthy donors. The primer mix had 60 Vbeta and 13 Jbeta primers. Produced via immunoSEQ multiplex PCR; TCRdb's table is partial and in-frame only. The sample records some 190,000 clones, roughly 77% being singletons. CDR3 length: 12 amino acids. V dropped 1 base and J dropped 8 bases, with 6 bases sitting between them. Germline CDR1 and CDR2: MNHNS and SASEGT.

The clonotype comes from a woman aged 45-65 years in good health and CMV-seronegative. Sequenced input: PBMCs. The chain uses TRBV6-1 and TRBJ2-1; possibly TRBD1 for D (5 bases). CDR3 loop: CASSEGGYEQFF. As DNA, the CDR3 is TGTGCCAGCAGTGAAGGGGGCTATGAGCAGTTCTTC.